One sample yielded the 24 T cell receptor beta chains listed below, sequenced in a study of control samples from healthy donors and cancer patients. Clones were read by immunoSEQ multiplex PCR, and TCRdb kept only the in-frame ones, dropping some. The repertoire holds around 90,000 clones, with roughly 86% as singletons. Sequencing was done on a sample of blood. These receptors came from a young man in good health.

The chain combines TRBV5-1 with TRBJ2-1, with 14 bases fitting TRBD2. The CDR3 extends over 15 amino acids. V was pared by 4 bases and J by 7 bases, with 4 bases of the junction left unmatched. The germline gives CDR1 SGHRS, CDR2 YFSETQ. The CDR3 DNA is TGCGCCAGCAGCGCGCGACTAGCGGGGGGGAATGAGCAGTTCTTC. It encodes CASSARLAGGNEQFF.

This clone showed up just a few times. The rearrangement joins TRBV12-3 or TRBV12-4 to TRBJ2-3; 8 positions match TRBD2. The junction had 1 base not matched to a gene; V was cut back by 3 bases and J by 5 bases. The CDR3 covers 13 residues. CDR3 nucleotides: TGTGCCAGCAGTTTCCGGGGGGGAGATACGCAGTATTTT. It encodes CASSFRGGDTQYF.

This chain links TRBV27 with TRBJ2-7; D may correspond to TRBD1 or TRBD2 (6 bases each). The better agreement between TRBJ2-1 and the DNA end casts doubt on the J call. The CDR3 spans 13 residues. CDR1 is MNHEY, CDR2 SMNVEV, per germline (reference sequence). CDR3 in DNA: TGTGCCAGCAGGGTAGGGGGAGGCGATGAGCAGTTCTTC. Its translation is CASRVGGGDEQFF.

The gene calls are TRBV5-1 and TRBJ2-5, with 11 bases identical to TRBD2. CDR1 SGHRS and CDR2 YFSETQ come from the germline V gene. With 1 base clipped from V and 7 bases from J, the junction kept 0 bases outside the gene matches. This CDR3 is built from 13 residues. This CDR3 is CASSLLAGGTQYF. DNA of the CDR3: TGCGCCAGCAGCTTGCTAGCGGGGGGGACCCAGTACTTC.

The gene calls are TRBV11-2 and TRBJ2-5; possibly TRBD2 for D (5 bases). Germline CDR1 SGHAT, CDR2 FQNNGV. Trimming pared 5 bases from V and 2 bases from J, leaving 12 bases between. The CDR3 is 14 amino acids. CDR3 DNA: TGTGCCAGCAGCCCAGAGGGCTGGCAAGAGACCCAGTACTTC. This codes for CASSPEGWQETQYF.

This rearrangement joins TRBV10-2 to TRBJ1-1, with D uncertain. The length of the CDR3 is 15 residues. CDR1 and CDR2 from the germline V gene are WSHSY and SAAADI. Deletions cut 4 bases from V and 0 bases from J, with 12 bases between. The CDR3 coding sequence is TGCGCCAGCAGTGTCCAAGTGGGAATGAACACTGAAGCTTTCTTT. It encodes CASSVQVGMNTEAFF.

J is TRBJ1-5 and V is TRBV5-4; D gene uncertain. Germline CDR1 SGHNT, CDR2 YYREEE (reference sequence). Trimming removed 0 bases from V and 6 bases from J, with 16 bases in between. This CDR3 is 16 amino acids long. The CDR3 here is CASSLVGLAGPQPQHF. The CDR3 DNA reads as TGTGCCAGCAGCTTGGTGGGTCTGGCCGGACCTCAGCCCCAGCATTTT.

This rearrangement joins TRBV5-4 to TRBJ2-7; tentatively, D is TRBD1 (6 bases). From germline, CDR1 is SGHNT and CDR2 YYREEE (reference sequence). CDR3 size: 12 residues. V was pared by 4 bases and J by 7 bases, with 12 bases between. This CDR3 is CASSPRGNEQYF. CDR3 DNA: TGTGCCAGCAGCCCCAGGGGAAATGAGCAGTACTTC.

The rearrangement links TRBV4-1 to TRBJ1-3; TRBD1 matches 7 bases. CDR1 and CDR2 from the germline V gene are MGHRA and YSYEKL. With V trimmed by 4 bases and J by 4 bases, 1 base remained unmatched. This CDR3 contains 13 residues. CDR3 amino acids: CASSLTGGNTIYF. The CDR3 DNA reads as TGCGCCAGCAGCCTGACAGGGGGAAACACCATATATTTT.

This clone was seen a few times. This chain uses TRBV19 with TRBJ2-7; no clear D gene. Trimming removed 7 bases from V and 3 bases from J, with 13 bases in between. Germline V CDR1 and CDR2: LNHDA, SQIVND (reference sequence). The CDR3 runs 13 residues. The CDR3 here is CASTPGPDYEQYF. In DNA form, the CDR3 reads TGTGCCAGTACACCCGGCCCTGACTACGAGCAGTACTTC.

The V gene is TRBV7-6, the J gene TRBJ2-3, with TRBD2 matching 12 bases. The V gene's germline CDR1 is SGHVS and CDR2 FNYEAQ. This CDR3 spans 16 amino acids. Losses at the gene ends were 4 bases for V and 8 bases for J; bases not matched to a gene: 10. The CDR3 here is CASSSTSGGSQGTQYF. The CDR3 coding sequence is TGTGCCAGCAGCTCGACTAGCGGGGGAAGCCAAGGTACGCAGTATTTT.

CDR3 amino acids: CASSLLQGRHGELFF. In DNA, the CDR3 is TGTGCCAGCAGCTTATTACAGGGGAGGCACGGGGAGCTGTTTTTT. The gene calls are TRBV11-3 and TRBJ2-2, with TRBD1 as a possible D gene (7 bases). The CDR3 contains 15 residues. The V gene's germline CDR1 is SGHNT and CDR2 YENEEA. With 2 bases removed from V and 7 bases from J, the gap between germline ends came to 14 bases.

The CDR3 loop is CASSQDFPGLAFGAGELFF. CDR3 in DNA: TGTGCCAGCAGCCAAGACTTTCCAGGACTAGCTTTTGGAGCCGGGGAGCTGTTTTTT. V is TRBV3-1 (or the pseudogene TRBV3-2) and J is TRBJ2-2; 8 bases match TRBD2. V was pared by 0 bases and J by 6 bases, with 15 bases of the junction left unmatched. The CDR3 contains 19 residues. Germline assignment: CDR1 LGHDT and CDR2 YNNKEL (reference sequence).

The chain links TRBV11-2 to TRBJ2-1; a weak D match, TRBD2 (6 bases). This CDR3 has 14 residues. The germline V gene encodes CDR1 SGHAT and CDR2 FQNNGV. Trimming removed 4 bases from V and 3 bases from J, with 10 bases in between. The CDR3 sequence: CASSSSGVYNEQFF. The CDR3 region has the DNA TGTGCCAGCAGCTCGTCGGGGGTCTACAATGAGCAGTTCTTC.

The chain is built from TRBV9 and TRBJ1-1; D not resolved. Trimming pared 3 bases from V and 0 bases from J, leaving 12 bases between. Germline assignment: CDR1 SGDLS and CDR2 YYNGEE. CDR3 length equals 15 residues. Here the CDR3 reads CASSATTAMNTEAFF. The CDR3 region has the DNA TGTGCCAGCAGCGCCACAACTGCAATGAACACTGAAGCTTTCTTT.

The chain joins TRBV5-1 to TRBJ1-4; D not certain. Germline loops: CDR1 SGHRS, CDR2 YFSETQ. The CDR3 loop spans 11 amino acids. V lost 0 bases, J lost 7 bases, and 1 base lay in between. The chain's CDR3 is CASSLGEKLFF. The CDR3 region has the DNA TGCGCCAGCAGCTTGGGTGAAAAACTGTTTTTT.

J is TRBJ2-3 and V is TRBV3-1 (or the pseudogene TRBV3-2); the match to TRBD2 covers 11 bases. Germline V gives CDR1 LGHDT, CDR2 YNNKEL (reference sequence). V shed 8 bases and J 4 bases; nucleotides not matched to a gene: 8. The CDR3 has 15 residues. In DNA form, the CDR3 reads TGTGCCAGCGTCCAGACTAGCGGGGCAGCAGATACGCAGTATTTT. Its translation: CASVQTSGAADTQYF.

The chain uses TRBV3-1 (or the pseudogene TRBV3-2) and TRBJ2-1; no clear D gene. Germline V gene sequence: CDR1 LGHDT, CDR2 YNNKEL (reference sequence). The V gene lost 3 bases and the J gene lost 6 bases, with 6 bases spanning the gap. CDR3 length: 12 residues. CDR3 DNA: TGTGCCAGCAGCCACCGGATCAATGAGCAGTTCTTC. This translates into CASSHRINEQFF.

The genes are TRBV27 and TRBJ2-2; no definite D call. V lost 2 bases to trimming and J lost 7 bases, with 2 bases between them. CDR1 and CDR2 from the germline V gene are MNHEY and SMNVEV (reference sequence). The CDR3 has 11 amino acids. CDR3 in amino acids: CASSLSGELFF. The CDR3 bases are TGTGCCAGCAGTTTAAGCGGGGAGCTGTTTTTT.

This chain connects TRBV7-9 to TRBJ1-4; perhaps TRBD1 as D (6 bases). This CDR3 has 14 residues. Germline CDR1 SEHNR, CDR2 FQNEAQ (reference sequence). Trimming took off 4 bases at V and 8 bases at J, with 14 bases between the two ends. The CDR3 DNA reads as TGTGCCAGCAGCTCACCGGGACAACTGGAAAAACTGTTTTTT. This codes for CASSSPGQLEKLFF.

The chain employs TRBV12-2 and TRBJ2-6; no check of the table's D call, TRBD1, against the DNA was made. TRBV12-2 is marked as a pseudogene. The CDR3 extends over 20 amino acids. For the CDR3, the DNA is TGTGCAAGTCGTTTCAGGGTGAGGGACACTTCAGGGTCTGGGGCCAACGTCCTGACTTTC. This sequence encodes CASRFRVRDTSGSGANVLTF.

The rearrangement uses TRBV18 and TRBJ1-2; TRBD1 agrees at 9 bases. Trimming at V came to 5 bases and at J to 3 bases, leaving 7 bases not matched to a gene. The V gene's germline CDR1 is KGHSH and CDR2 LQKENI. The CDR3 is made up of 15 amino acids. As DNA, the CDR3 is TGTGCCAGCTCAGCCCGACAGGGGGGTTACTATGGCTACACCTTC. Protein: CASSARQGGYYGYTF.

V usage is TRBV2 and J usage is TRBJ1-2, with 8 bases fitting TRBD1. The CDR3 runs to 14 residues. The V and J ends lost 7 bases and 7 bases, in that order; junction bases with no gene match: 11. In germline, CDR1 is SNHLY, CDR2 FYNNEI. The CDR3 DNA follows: TGTGCCAGCAACTTCGGACAGGGAGGGAGTGGCTACACCTTC. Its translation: CASNFGQGGSGYTF.

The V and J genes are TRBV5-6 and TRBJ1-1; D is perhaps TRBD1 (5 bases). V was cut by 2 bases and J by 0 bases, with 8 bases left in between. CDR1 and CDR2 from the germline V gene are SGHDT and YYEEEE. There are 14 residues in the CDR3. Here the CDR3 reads CASSFGRVNTEAFF. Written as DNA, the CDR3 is TGTGCCAGCAGCTTCGGCAGGGTGAACACTGAAGCTTTCTTT.